This is a list of T cell receptor beta chains from one sample in a study of cytomegalovirus exposure and HLA in healthy donors. Sequencing was performed with immunoSEQ multiplex PCR; in TCRdb, only in-frame clones are kept and a portion is missing. The repertoire holds over 250,000 clones, with 86% as singletons. The source material was PBMCs. These receptors were collected from a woman aged 18 to 35 in good health and CMV-seronegative. Both conserved end residues are part of each CDR3. Each record gives: J gene, V gene, D gene, clone size, CDR3 DNA, CDR3 protein. The D gene is left open where the match is weak. The listing skips clone size in some rows; elsewhere it reads once, few, many or a size class.

>TRBJ2-1|TRBV11-2|TRBD2|once
TGTGCCAGCAGCTCTAGGGCGGCCGGGGGGAATGAGCAGTTCTTC
CASSSRAAGGNEQFF
>TRBJ2-7|TRBV5-1|NA|NA
TGCGCCAGCAGCTTGTTAAGCGGTGGCTCCTACGAGCAGTACTTC
CASSLLSGGSYEQYF
>TRBJ2-2|TRBV6-1|TRBD1|NA
TGTGCCAGCAGCAACAGGGGTTCGGCCGGGGAGCTGTTTTTT
CASSNRGSAGELFF
>TRBJ1-1|TRBV10-3|TRBD1|NA
TGTGCCATCAGTGCAGGGGGTGTGAACACTGAAGCTTTCTTT
CAISAGGVNTEAFF
>TRBJ1-5|TRBV18|NA|NA
TGTGCCAGCTCACCGCAGGGAAATCAGCCCCAGCATTTT
CASSPQGNQPQHF
>TRBJ2-1|TRBV7-3|NA|NA
TGTGCCAGCAGCTTAAGTGGAACAGGGACAAATGAGCAGTTCTTC
CASSLSGTGTNEQFF
>TRBJ1-2|TRBV9|TRBD1|NA
TGTGCCAGCAGCACCCAGACCGGGACAGGAACCGGCTACACCTTC
CASSTQTGTGTGYTF
>TRBJ2-5|TRBV7-3|NA|few
TGTGCCAGCAGCAATCGGGAACGGGAGACCCAGTACTTC
CASSNRERETQYF
>TRBJ1-1|TRBV7-6|NA|NA
TGTGCCAGCAGCCGGGGACAGAACACTGAAGCTTTCTTT
CASSRGQNTEAFF
>TRBJ2-1|TRBV10-3|TRBD1|NA
TGTGCCATCAGTGAGTCGTTGTTGTGGGGACAGGGGTACAATGAGCAGTTCTTC
CAISESLLWGQGYNEQFF
>TRBJ2-2|TRBV6-5|NA|NA
TGTGCCAGCAGTCTACAGGGAAACACCGGGGAGCTGTTTTTT
CASSLQGNTGELFF
>TRBJ2-7|TRBV5-4|NA|NA
TGTGCCAGCAGCTTGGGGGACTCAACCTACGAGCAGTACTTC
CASSLGDSTYEQYF
>TRBJ1-5|TRBV7-6|NA|once
TGTGCCAGCAGCTTAGTGGCAGGCAATCAGCCCCAGCATTTT
CASSLVAGNQPQHF
>TRBJ1-2|TRBV27|NA|NA
TGTGCCAGCAGTTTAAAAGGTCGGTCAGGCAATGGCTACACCTTC
CASSLKGRSGNGYTF
>TRBJ2-7|TRBV13|NA|NA
TGTGCCAGCAGCCTAAAGGGGTACGAGCAGTACTTC
CASSLKGYEQYF